The next 11 T cell receptor beta chains were all read from a single sample in a study of blood T cell dynamics during melanoma immunotherapy. As to time point: pre-treatment baseline. Repertoires were generated with immunoSEQ multiplex PCR, while TCRdb's copy carries only in-frame clones and drops some. The table has around 7,000 clones, roughly 84% seen once; the top ten hold 15% to 20%. This specimen was blood, taken from a patient treated with checkpoint blockade. Receptors were obtained from a human donor with melanoma.

This clone occurred once. This CDR3 reads CATSRSFRDSHGYTF. The CDR3 coding sequence is TGTGCCACCAGCAGGTCCTTCCGGGACAGTCACGGCTACACCTTC. The V call is TRBV15, the J call TRBJ1-2, with 7 bases matching TRBD1. The germline gives CDR1 LNHNV, CDR2 YYDKDF (reference sequence). V shed 3 bases and J 8 bases; nucleotides not matched to a gene: 12. The CDR3 loop spans 15 amino acids.

The chain couples TRBV12-5 to TRBJ1-1, with 7 bases matching TRBD1. The J segment lost 10 bases and the V segment lost 6 bases, leaving 8 bases of the junction unmatched. The CDR3 is made up of 12 amino acids. Germline-derived CDR1 and CDR2 are LGHNT and FRNRAP. CDR3 in DNA: TGTGCTAGTGGAGCGACAGGGCTGGGAGCTTTCTTT. Translated: CASGATGLGAFF. The full variable domain, in which reference TRBV12-5 and TRBJ1-1 provide the parts outside the CDR3, is DARVTQTPRHKVTEMGQEVTMRCQPILGHNTVFWYRQTMMQGLELLAYFRNRAPLDDSGMPKDRFSAEMPDATLATLKIQPSEPRDSAVYFCASGATGLGAFFGQGTRLTVV.

This clone was counted only a few times. This chain uses TRBV2 with TRBJ1-5; no clear D gene. CDR1 is SNHLY, CDR2 FYNNEI, per germline. V dropped 6 bases and J dropped 1 base, with 4 bases sitting between them. The CDR3 covers 12 residues. The DNA for the CDR3 is TGTGCCAGCAGCCCGAGCAATCAGCCCCAGCATTTT. It is translated as CASSPSNQPQHF.

The chain employs TRBV30 and TRBJ2-7; D is perhaps TRBD1 (5 bases). V lost 0 bases to trimming and J lost 2 bases, with 17 bases between them. This CDR3 contains 16 residues. In germline, CDR1 is GTSNPN, CDR2 SVGIG (reference sequence). The CDR3 sequence: CAWSVLASTVAYEQYF. CDR3 DNA: TGTGCCTGGAGTGTACTGGCCTCGACAGTAGCCTACGAGCAGTACTTC.

The chain recombines TRBV4-1 with TRBJ1-3, with 9 bases that match TRBD1. V shed 3 bases and J 4 bases; nucleotides not matched to a gene: 7. Looked up from germline, CDR1 is MGHRA and CDR2 is YSYEKL. The CDR3 has 16 amino acids. The CDR3 sequence: CASSQKTGGNGNTIYF. DNA of the CDR3: TGCGCCAGCAGCCAGAAAACAGGGGGCAACGGAAACACCATATATTTT.

This clone has a handful of counts. This chain joins TRBV10-3 and TRBJ2-7; no clear D. The length of the CDR3 is 12 residues. Germline V gives CDR1 ENHRY, CDR2 SYGVKD. V lost 2 bases and J 4 bases, leaving 6 bases between the germline ends. The CDR3: CAISEQGYEQYF. The CDR3 DNA reads TGTGCCATCAGTGAGCAAGGGTACGAGCAGTACTTC.

The chain recombines TRBV21-1 with TRBJ2-7. TRBV21-1 is an annotated pseudogene. The CDR3 loop spans 14 amino acids. The CDR3 DNA is TGTGCCAGCAGCAAAGGGGGCGGGTTCTACGAGCAGTACTTC. Its translation is CASSKGGGFYEQYF.

This rearrangement joins TRBV5-5 to TRBJ2-7; a possible D gene is TRBD1 (6 bases). The CDR3 spans 15 residues. Looked up from germline, CDR1 is SGHKS and CDR2 is YYEKEE (reference sequence). V lost 0 bases, J lost 0 bases, and 10 bases lay in between. The CDR3 DNA is TGTGCCAGCAGCTTGGGGGGGCCCAACTCCTACGAGCAGTACTTC. It encodes CASSLGGPNSYEQYF.

The CDR3 DNA sequence: TGTGCCAGCAGTCCGGGACAGCCTTACGAGCAGTACTTC. This encodes CASSPGQPYEQYF. This sequence joins TRBV6-5 and TRBJ2-7; 7 bases fit TRBD1. Per the germline V gene, CDR1 is MNHEY and CDR2 is SVGAGI. CDR3 length: 13 residues. Unmatched junction bases numbered 5, after V lost 5 bases and J lost 4 bases.

The chain combines TRBV6-6 with TRBJ2-5; no clear D. CDR3 length: 12 residues. Looked up from germline, CDR1 is MNHNY and CDR2 is SVGAGI (reference sequence). V was shortened by 4 bases and J by 0 bases, with 3 bases between the two germline ends. CDR3 bases: TGTGCCAGCAGTTGGAACCAAGAGACCCAGTACTTC. This sequence encodes CASSWNQETQYF.

The chain is built from TRBV6-5 and TRBJ1-4, with 7 bases that match TRBD1. The junction had 5 bases not matched to a gene; V was cut back by 6 bases and J by 7 bases. The CDR3 has 13 residues. Germline V gene data show CDR1 as MNHEY and CDR2 as SVGAGI. CDR3 loop: CASRPQGSEKLFF. The CDR3 DNA is TGTGCCAGCAGACCACAGGGGAGTGAAAAACTGTTTTTT.